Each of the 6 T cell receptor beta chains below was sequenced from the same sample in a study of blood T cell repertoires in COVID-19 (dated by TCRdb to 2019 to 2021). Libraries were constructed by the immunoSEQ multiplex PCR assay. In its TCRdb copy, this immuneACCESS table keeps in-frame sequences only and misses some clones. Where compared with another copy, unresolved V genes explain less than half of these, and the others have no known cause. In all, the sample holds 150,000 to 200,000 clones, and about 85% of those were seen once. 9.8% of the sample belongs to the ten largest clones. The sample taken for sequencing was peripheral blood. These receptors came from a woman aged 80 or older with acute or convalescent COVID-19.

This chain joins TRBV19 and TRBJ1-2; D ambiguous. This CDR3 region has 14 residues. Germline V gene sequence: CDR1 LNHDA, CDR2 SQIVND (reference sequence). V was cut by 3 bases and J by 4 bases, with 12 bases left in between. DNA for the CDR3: TGTGCCAGTAGTATGCGAGGATGGGTCTATGGCTACACCTTC. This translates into CASSMRGWVYGYTF.

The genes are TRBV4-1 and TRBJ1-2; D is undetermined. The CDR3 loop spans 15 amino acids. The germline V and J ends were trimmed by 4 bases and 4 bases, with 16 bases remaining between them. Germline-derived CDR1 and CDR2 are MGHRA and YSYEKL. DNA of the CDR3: TGCGCCAGCAGCCTACCCCAAGGAGCTCTCTATGGCTACACCTTC. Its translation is CASSLPQGALYGYTF.

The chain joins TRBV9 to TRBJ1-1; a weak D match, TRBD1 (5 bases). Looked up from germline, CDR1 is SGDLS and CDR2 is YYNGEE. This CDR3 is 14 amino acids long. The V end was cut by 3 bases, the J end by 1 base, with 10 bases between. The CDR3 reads CASSALTANTEAFF. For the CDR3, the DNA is TGTGCCAGCAGCGCCTTGACAGCGAACACTGAAGCTTTCTTT.

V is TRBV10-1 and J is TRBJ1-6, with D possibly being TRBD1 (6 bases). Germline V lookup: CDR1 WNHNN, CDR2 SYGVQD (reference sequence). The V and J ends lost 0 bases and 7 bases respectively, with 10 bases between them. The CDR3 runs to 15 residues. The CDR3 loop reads CASSESRTENSPLHF. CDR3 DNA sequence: TGCGCCAGCAGTGAGTCTCGGACAGAGAATTCACCCCTCCACTTT.

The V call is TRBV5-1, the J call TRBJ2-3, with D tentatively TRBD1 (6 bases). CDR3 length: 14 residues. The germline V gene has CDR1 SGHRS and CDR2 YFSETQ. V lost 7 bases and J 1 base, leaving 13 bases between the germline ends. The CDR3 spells CASAETGGTDTQYF. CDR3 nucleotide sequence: TGCGCCAGCGCCGAGACAGGCGGCACAGATACGCAGTATTTT.

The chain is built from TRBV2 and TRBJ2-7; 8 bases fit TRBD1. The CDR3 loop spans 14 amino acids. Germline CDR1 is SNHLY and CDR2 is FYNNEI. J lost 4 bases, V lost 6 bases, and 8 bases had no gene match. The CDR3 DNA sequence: TGTGCCAGCAGACAGGACAGGGACGTATACGAGCAGTACTTC. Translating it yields CASRQDRDVYEQYF.